This T cell receptor beta chain is drawn from a study of cytomegalovirus exposure and HLA in healthy donors. Study-level information: Unique TCR beta sequences numbering fewer than 130 million came from roughly 180 million T cells in an earlier analysis.

This clone occurred a few times. CDR3 length: 14 residues. The germline V gene has CDR1 SGHRS and CDR2 YFSETQ. V shed 3 bases and J shed 6 bases, with 15 bases lying between them. The PCR had 60 Vbeta and 13 Jbeta primers. Using immunoSEQ multiplex PCR, the repertoire was profiled, and TCRdb retains in-frame clones only, with some absent. The data contain about 110,000 clones, about 13% of them seen just once; the ten biggest clones take up roughly 16%. The receptor comes from a man aged 35 to 55 in good health and CMV-seropositive. The sequenced sample consisted of PBMCs. The chain carries TRBV5-1 and TRBJ1-1; the D is unclear. The CDR3 spells CASSSVSGIPEAFF. The CDR3, as DNA: TGCGCCAGCAGCTCCGTCAGCGGGATCCCTGAAGCTTTCTTT.